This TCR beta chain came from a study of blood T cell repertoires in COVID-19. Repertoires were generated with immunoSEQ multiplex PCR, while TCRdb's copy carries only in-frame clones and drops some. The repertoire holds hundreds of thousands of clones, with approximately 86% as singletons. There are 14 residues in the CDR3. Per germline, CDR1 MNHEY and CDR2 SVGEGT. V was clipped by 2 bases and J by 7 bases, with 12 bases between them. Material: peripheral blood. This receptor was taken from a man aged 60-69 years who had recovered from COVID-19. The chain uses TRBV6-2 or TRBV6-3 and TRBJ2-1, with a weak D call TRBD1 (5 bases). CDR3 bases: TGTGCCAGCAGTTACAGGGGTACGTGGAATGAGCAGTTCTTC. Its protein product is CASSYRGTWNEQFF.